These T cell receptor beta chains were read from a single sample in a study of response to subunit inactivated influenza vaccine. TCRdb ran MiXCR on the RT-PCR reads and lists one entry per CDR3 protein. The sample consists of 650,000 to 700,000 distinct CDR3 sequences, 15% to 17% of them appearing once. This material consisted of PBMCs from blood, taken about 13 days after vaccination. The origin of the receptors is a man in his fifties or sixties who received an inactivated influenza vaccine. Both conserved end residues are part of each CDR3. The D gene is left open where the match is weak. Part of the rows lack a size; the others show once, few, many or a class for expanded clones.

j_gene	abundance	v_gene	d_gene	CDR3nt	CDR3aa
TRBJ2-7	.	TRBV6-2/TRBV6-3	.	TGTGCCAGCACATTCGGGCCCGAGCAGTACTTC	CASTFGPEQYF
TRBJ2-5	.	TRBV7-2	TRBD2	TGTGCCAGCAGCTTAAGAACTAGCGGGGAAGAGACCCAGTACTTC	CASSLRTSGEETQYF
TRBJ2-7	.	TRBV6-2/TRBV6-3	.	TGTGCCAGCAGTTACGGAGGGGGGCGGATCTCCTACGAGCAGTACTTC	CASSYGGGRISYEQYF
TRBJ2-7	few	TRBV28	.	TGTGCCAGCAGTCGGACCGCAAGGTACTACGAGCAGTACTTC	CASSRTARYYEQYF
TRBJ2-7	.	TRBV4-3	.	TGCGCCAGCAGCCAGGCGTACAGGACCTACGAGCAGTACTTC	CASSQAYRTYEQYF
TRBJ2-2	few	TRBV7-2	.	TGTGCCAGCAGCTTACGGGCCCCGAACACCGGGGAGCTGTTTTTT	CASSLRAPNTGELFF
TRBJ1-3	.	TRBV7-8	.	TGTGCCAGCAGCTTAGAGGATTGGGGTTCTGGAAACACCATATATTTT	CASSLEDWGSGNTIYF
TRBJ1-6	.	TRBV20-1	.	TGCAGTGCCTCGGCCAAGAGGCTTTCACCCCTCCACTTT	CSASAKRLSPLHF
TRBJ1-1	few	TRBV5-1	TRBD1	TGCGCCAGCAGCTCAAAGGGGACAGGGGGAACTGAAGCTTTCTTT	CASSSKGTGGTEAFF
TRBJ1-2	.	TRBV4-1	TRBD1	TGCGCCAGCAGCCAACTAGGACAGGGTCATGGCTACACCTTC	CASSQLGQGHGYTF
TRBJ2-7	.	TRBV19	TRBD2	TGTGCCAGTAGTACCTTTGGCGGGAGGGCCTACGAGCAGTACTTC	CASSTFGGRAYEQYF
TRBJ2-3	.	TRBV7-9	.	TGTGCCAGCAGCGGCTCTAGGACCGGGACAGATACGCAGTATTTT	CASSGSRTGTDTQYF
TRBJ2-6	.	TRBV6-2/TRBV6-3	.	TGTGCCAGCAGTTATAGTCGACGGACCTCTGGGGCCAACGTCCTGACTTTC	CASSYSRRTSGANVLTF
TRBJ2-3	few	TRBV30	.	TGTGCTACGCGACCCAGGGGGGGACCGAAAATCACAGATACGCAGTATTTT	CATRPRGGPKITDTQYF
TRBJ1-2	few	TRBV5-4	.	TGTGCCAGCAGCCCTGGGACAACAAGAGGCTACACCTTC	CASSPGTTRGYTF
TRBJ2-3	.	TRBV3-1	.	TGTGCCAGCAGCCAATCATTAATGGCGGGACTCACAGATACGCAGTATTTT	CASSQSLMAGLTDTQYF
TRBJ1-2	.	TRBV25-1	.	TGTGCCAGCAGTGAGGGGGCGCGGGGCTACACCTTC	CASSEGARGYTF
TRBJ2-7	.	TRBV29-1	.	TGCAGCGTTGCCATGAACGAGGCCTACGAGCAGTACTTC	CSVAMNEAYEQYF
TRBJ2-1	few	TRBV11-2	TRBD2	TGTGCCAGCAGCTTAGTAAACCCGGGACTAGCGGATTACAATGAGCAGTTCTTC	CASSLVNPGLADYNEQFF
TRBJ2-1	few	TRBV28	TRBD1	TGTGCCAGCATCCCCCCCGGGACAGGGCTTTTCCATGAGCAGTTCTTC	CASIPPGTGLFHEQFF
TRBJ2-3	.	TRBV6-5	.	TGTGCCAGCAGTTCCGGATTACTCTCCACTAGCACAGATACGCAGTATTTT	CASSSGLLSTSTDTQYF
TRBJ2-1	.	TRBV5-5	.	TGTGCCAGCTCCGGGACGAATACCTACAATGAGCAGTTCTTC	CASSGTNTYNEQFF
TRBJ2-2	few	TRBV7-2	TRBD2	TGTGCCAGCAGCTTAATGAGCGGGAGGTTGGCCACCGGGGAGCTGTTTTTT	CASSLMSGRLATGELFF
TRBJ1-3	few	TRBV10-2	.	TGCGCCAGCATGCGGGACTTTGGAAACACCATATATTTT	CASMRDFGNTIYF
TRBJ2-7	once	TRBV7-8	.	TGTGCCAGCAGCCCCAGACTGGACTCCTACGAGCAGTACTTC	CASSPRLDSYEQYF
TRBJ2-7	few	TRBV7-8	.	TGTGCCAGCAGCTGGGACGGGACCTACGAGCAGTACTTC	CASSWDGTYEQYF
TRBJ1-1	.	TRBV7-9	.	TGTGCCAGCAGCTTAGTCCCCATGAACACTGAAGCTTTCTTT	CASSLVPMNTEAFF
TRBJ2-5	few	TRBV6-2/TRBV6-3	.	TGTGCCAGCACCAGGGGGGAGGACAGACAAGAGACCCAGTACTTC	CASTRGEDRQETQYF
TRBJ1-1	few	TRBV20-1	.	TGCAGTGCTAGAGAGTTGCACACAGTGAACACTGAAGCTTTCTTT	CSARELHTVNTEAFF
TRBJ1-5	few	TRBV20-1	.	TGCAGTCCCACAGAGAATGCTGGAGATCAGCCCCAGCATTTT	CSPTENAGDQPQHF
TRBJ2-7	.	TRBV12-3/TRBV12-4	TRBD2	TGTGCCAGCAGGCCCTTACTAGCGGGAGACGTCGAGCAGTACTTC	CASRPLLAGDVEQYF
TRBJ2-7	.	TRBV7-9	TRBD1	TGTGCCAGCAGAGGGGGACAGGGGAATTACGAGCAGTACTTC	CASRGGQGNYEQYF
TRBJ1-3	many	TRBV12-3/TRBV12-4	TRBD1	TGTGCCAGCAGTTCCCAGGACAGGGTGACCGGAAACACCATATATTTT	CASSSQDRVTGNTIYF
TRBJ1-5	few	TRBV12-3/TRBV12-4	.	TGTGCCAGCAGTTTAGGGACCCACGCTGGATATCAGCCCCAGCATTTT	CASSLGTHAGYQPQHF
TRBJ2-1	.	TRBV2	.	TGTGCCAGCAGTGCCAGAGGACAGCGGAACAATGAGCAGTTCTTC	CASSARGQRNNEQFF
TRBJ2-1	.	TRBV29-1	TRBD2	TGCAGCGTTGCTAGCGGGGCCCTTGATGAGCAGTTCTTC	CSVASGALDEQFF
TRBJ2-6	.	TRBV28	TRBD1	TGTGCCAGCAGCCCGACAGGGGTTCACTCTGGGGCCAACGTCCTGACTTTC	CASSPTGVHSGANVLTF
TRBJ2-3	.	TRBV5-6	.	TGTGCCAGCAGCTTAAGGGGGACGGCGCTTGGGTATTTT	CASSLRGTALGYF
TRBJ2-2	.	TRBV5-1	.	TGCGCCAGCAGCTTTGGAGACAACACCGGGGAGCTGTTTTTT	CASSFGDNTGELFF
TRBJ2-2	few	TRBV20-1	TRBD2	TGCAGTGCCCCACGGGAGGGAGCGAACACCGGGGAGCTGTTTTTT	CSAPREGANTGELFF
TRBJ2-5	few	TRBV20-1	TRBD2	TGCAGTGCTAGAATCGCGGGACTAGACCAAGAGACCCAGTACTTC	CSARIAGLDQETQYF
TRBJ2-4	few	TRBV6-1	.	TGTGCCAGCAGGACACGAAAGTGGGGAGCCAAAAACATTCAGTACTTC	CASRTRKWGAKNIQYF
TRBJ2-3	.	TRBV7-9	.	TGTGCCAGCAGCTCCAACAGGGATACGCAGTATTTT	CASSSNRDTQYF
TRBJ2-3	many	TRBV27	.	TGTGCCAGCAGCCCGGGACGGAGCACAGATACGCAGTATTTT	CASSPGRSTDTQYF
TRBJ2-7	few	TRBV6-1	TRBD1	TGTGCCAGCAGTCCAACCGGGACAGCCTATTACGAGCAGTACTTC	CASSPTGTAYYEQYF
TRBJ2-5	many	TRBV15	.	TGTGCCACCAGCAGAGATGACGGAGAAGAGACCCAGTACTTC	CATSRDDGEETQYF
TRBJ1-2	.	TRBV29-1	.	TGCAGCGTCACCACAGGGTCCAAGAACTATGGCTACACCTTC	CSVTTGSKNYGYTF
TRBJ2-2	.	TRBV4-1	.	TGCGCCAGCAGCCAAGGCAGGGAACCCACCGGGGAGCTGTTTTTT	CASSQGREPTGELFF
TRBJ2-5	few	TRBV12-3/TRBV12-4	.	TGTGCCAGCACTTGGGGAGAGACCCAGTACTTC	CASTWGETQYF
TRBJ2-1	many	TRBV4-3	.	TGCGCCAGCAGCCAAGAGGCCAACAATGAGCAGTTCTTC	CASSQEANNEQFF
TRBJ2-3	many	TRBV5-1	.	TGCGCCAGCAGCTTAGCGGTACCCACAGATACGCAGTATTTT	CASSLAVPTDTQYF
TRBJ2-3	few	TRBV20-1	.	TGCAGTGCCGCCCTTAGGGCGAGCACAGATACGCAGTATTTT	CSAALRASTDTQYF
TRBJ2-7	.	TRBV2	.	TGTGCCAGCAGTGCACAGGGGAGGGACGAGCAGTACTTC	CASSAQGRDEQYF
TRBJ2-7	.	TRBV4-2	TRBD2	TGTGCCAGCAGCCAAGATGCGGGAGGTGGCTACGAGCAGTACTTC	CASSQDAGGGYEQYF
TRBJ2-1	few	TRBV5-1	.	TGCGCCAGCAGCTTGGAGCGGTTATCCTACAATGAGCAGTTCTTC	CASSLERLSYNEQFF
TRBJ2-1	.	TRBV7-2	TRBD2	TGTGCCAGCAGCCCCTCTGGCGGGGGTTTTAATGAGCAGTTCTTC	CASSPSGGGFNEQFF
TRBJ1-4	.	TRBV7-9	TRBD1	TGTGCCAGCAGCTGGGGACAGCTAGAAAATGAAAAACTGTTTTTT	CASSWGQLENEKLFF
TRBJ1-1	.	TRBV27	.	TGTGCCAGCAGTTTAACGGGGGGGGGCAGGGACACTGAAGCTTTCTTT	CASSLTGGGRDTEAFF